This paragraph covers one T cell receptor (beta chain) sequence. Its antigen is currently unknown. In the PCR, 60 Vbeta and 13 Jbeta primers were used. TCRdb keeps only in-frame clones here, not all; method: immunoSEQ multiplex PCR. The sample contains roughly 150,000 clones, 70% to 80% of which appear only once. CDR1 is MGHDK, CDR2 SYGVNS, per germline. The CDR3 is 15 amino acids. Unmatched junction bases numbered 5, after V lost 1 base and J lost 7 bases. This sample was taken from a study of cytomegalovirus exposure and HLA in healthy donors. Study results and limitations: The study recorded over 150 TCR beta chains that were cytomegalovirus-associated. What was likely a sequencing artifact was a cluster of highly shared sequence variants. Using the classifier, cytomegalovirus status was reportedly diagnosed with high specificity and sensitivity.

Sequences were obtained from PBMCs. The source of this sequence is a man aged 35 to 55 in good health and CMV-seronegative. This chain links TRBV25-1 with TRBJ2-1, with 9 bases that match TRBD1. CDR3: CASSESTGGYNEQFF. CDR3 coding DNA: TGTGCCAGCAGTGAATCCACAGGGGGCTATAATGAGCAGTTCTTC.